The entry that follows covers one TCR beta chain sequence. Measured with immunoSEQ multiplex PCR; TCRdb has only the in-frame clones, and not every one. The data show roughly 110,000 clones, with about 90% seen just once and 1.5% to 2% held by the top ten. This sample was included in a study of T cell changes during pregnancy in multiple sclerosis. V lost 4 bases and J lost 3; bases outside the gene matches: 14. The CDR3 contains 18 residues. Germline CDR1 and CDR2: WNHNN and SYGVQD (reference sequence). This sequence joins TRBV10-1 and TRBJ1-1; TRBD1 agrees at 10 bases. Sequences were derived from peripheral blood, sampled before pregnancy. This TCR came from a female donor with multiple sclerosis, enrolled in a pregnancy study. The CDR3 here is CASSVPGQGSMGDTEAFF. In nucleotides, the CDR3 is TGCGCCAGCAGTGTACCGGGACAGGGGTCAATGGGCGACACTGAAGCTTTCTTT.